These 9 T cell receptor beta chains were sequenced from one sample in a study of post-analysis software for immune sequencing data. Whole-study findings and limits: Comparison of patients with controls showed 4 to 6 TRBV segments more frequent in patients, TRBV5-6, TRBV5-1 and TRBV20-1 among them.

Unique molecular identifiers had been added to the TCR beta cDNA libraries. From the PCR reads, TCRdb called clonotypes with MiXCR, one entry per CDR3 protein. The sample contains approximately 690,000 distinct CDR3 sequences, roughly three fifths of which appear only once. Their target antigens are unknown. Material for sequencing was blood. These receptors were obtained from a girl aged 2-9 years with multiple sclerosis.

This clonotype came up a few times. This chain uses TRBV7-9 with TRBJ2-5; the match to TRBD2 covers 8 bases. Germline V gene data show CDR1 as SEHNR and CDR2 as FQNEAQ (reference sequence). CDR3 length: 16 residues. The V gene end was trimmed by 5 bases and the J gene end by 1 base; junction bases not matched to a gene: 9. CDR3 sequence: CASSRGGPGAQETQYF. The CDR3 DNA is TGTGCCAGCAGCCGGGGGGGCCCGGGCGCCCAAGAGACCCAGTACTTC.

The genes are TRBV15 and TRBJ1-1; TRBD1 is a possible D gene (6 bases). This CDR3 spans 15 amino acids. Trimming shortened V by 0 bases and J by 8 bases, and 16 bases separated the two germline ends. Germline CDR1 reads LNHNV; CDR2 reads YYDKDF (reference sequence). The chain's CDR3 is CATSREEGGPWEAFF. The DNA for the CDR3 is TGTGCCACCAGCAGAGAGGAGGGGGGCCCGTGGGAAGCTTTCTTT.

The rearrangement links TRBV5-1 to TRBJ1-1; 10 bases are shared with TRBD1. The CDR3 covers 13 residues. From germline, CDR1 is SGHRS and CDR2 YFSETQ. V lost 4 bases to trimming and J lost 7 bases; unmatched junction nucleotides: 4. CDR3 DNA: TGCGCCAGCAGCGGGACAGGGGATATTGAAGCTTTCTTT. It specifies CASSGTGDIEAFF.

This sequence joins TRBV7-9 and TRBJ2-5; D is possibly TRBD1 (6 bases). The germline gives CDR1 SEHNR, CDR2 FQNEAQ (reference sequence). The CDR3 has 15 amino acids. V lost 1 base, J lost 1 base, and 10 bases lay in between. The CDR3 nucleotides are TGTGCCAGCAGCTTAGGCCGGGACACCCAAGAGACCCAGTACTTC. Translating gives CASSLGRDTQETQYF.

The V gene is TRBV28, the J gene TRBJ2-7; D is ambiguous. There are 13 residues in the CDR3. The V end lost 5 bases, the J end lost 0 bases, and 8 bases lay between the germline ends. Germline V gives CDR1 MDHEN, CDR2 SYDVKM. CDR3 DNA sequence: TGTGCCAGCAGTCCGCGAGTCTCCTACGAGCAGTACTTC. It specifies CASSPRVSYEQYF.

The rearrangement joins TRBV13 to TRBJ2-6; D tentatively reads TRBD1 or TRBD2 (6 bases each). The CDR3 is 16 amino acids. Per germline, CDR1 PRHDT and CDR2 FYEKMQ (reference sequence). V lost 5 bases, J lost 2 bases, and 13 bases lay in between. This chain's CDR3 is CASSPEEGAGANVLTF. The CDR3 DNA sequence: TGTGCCAGCAGCCCGGAGGAGGGGGCTGGGGCCAACGTCCTGACTTTC.

V usage is TRBV7-2 and J usage is TRBJ2-3; D ambiguous. The germline V gene encodes CDR1 SGHTA and CDR2 FQGNSA. There are 17 residues in the CDR3. V shed 2 bases and J shed 0 bases, with 15 bases lying between them. CDR3: CASSLPVQRASTDTQYF. The CDR3 nucleotides read TGTGCCAGCAGCTTACCGGTACAGCGCGCTAGCACAGATACGCAGTATTTT.

This clonotype was counted only a few times. This rearrangement joins TRBV15 to TRBJ1-5; no reliable D call. This CDR3 spans 15 amino acids. V was shortened by 0 bases and J by 0 bases, with 6 bases between the two germline ends. Germline CDR1 reads LNHNV; CDR2 reads YYDKDF (reference sequence). DNA of the CDR3: TGTGCCACCAGCAGAGATAAAGGTAGCAATCAGCCCCAGCATTTT. This translates into CATSRDKGSNQPQHF.

The gene calls are TRBV5-1 and TRBJ2-1; tentatively, D is TRBD1 (6 bases). Germline CDR1 and CDR2: SGHRS and YFSETQ. The CDR3 has 17 residues. Trimming took 6 bases from V and 6 from J, leaving 25 bases between them. The CDR3 nucleotides read TGCGCCAGCATCCCCACCTTACAGGGTACCCGAATCAATGAGCAGTTCTTC. Residues: CASIPTLQGTRINEQFF.